These 8 T cell receptor beta chains were sequenced from one sample in a study of cytomegalovirus exposure and HLA in healthy donors. Both 60 Vbeta primers and 13 Jbeta primers went into the PCR. The data were produced by immunoSEQ multiplex PCR, yet TCRdb's version contains in-frame clones alone and is incomplete. The profile shows approximately 210,000 clones, around 86% of them singletons. The sequencing input was PBMCs. These receptors were taken from a young man in good health and CMV-seronegative.

The rearrangement links TRBV4-3 to TRBJ1-2; D unresolved. The length of the CDR3 is 16 residues. With 0 bases removed from V and 6 bases from J, the gap between germline ends came to 17 bases. Germline loops: CDR1 LGHNA, CDR2 YSLEER. CDR3 region: CASSQERGIEKDGYTF. The CDR3 DNA is TGCGCCAGCAGCCAAGAACGGGGAATTGAGAAGGATGGCTACACCTTC.

The gene calls are TRBV28 and TRBJ2-7; 8 nucleotides agree with TRBD1. V lost 3 bases to trimming and J lost 6 bases; unmatched junction nucleotides: 7. Germline CDR1 reads MDHEN; CDR2 reads SYDVKM. CDR3 size: 14 residues. CDR3 in amino acids: CASSLGQGALEQYF. CDR3 DNA sequence: TGTGCCAGCAGTTTGGGGCAGGGGGCGCTCGAGCAGTACTTC.

V gene TRBV9 combines with J gene TRBJ2-7, with a possible D match to TRBD1 (6 bases). Germline V gene data show CDR1 as SGDLS and CDR2 as YYNGEE. The CDR3 totals 15 residues. The V gene lost 0 bases and the J gene lost 5 bases, with 15 bases spanning the gap. The CDR3 protein is CASSVGRTVLDEQYF. DNA for the CDR3: TGTGCCAGCAGCGTAGGGCGGACAGTTTTAGACGAGCAGTACTTC.

The rearrangement uses TRBV5-1 and TRBJ2-7, with 8 bases matching TRBD1. The junction had 3 bases not matched to a gene; V was cut back by 0 bases and J by 4 bases. The CDR3 covers 14 residues. Germline CDR1 reads SGHRS; CDR2 reads YFSETQ. Here the CDR3 DNA reads TGCGCCAGCAGCTTGGGCGGACAGGGTTACGAGCAGTACTTC. It specifies CASSLGGQGYEQYF. Supplemented by reference TRBV5-1 and TRBJ2-7, the full variable domain reads KAGVTQTPRYLIKTRGQQVTLSCSPISGHRSVSWYQQTPGQGLQFLFEYFSETQRNKGNFPGRFSGRQFSNSRSEMNVSTLELGDSALYLCASSLGGQGYEQYFGPGTRLTVT.

The gene calls are TRBV5-1 and TRBJ1-6; TRBD1 might be the D (6 bases). V gave up 4 bases and J gave up 0 bases, with 11 bases separating them. Germline V gene sequence: CDR1 SGHRS, CDR2 YFSETQ. The CDR3 has 16 amino acids. CDR3 in DNA: TGCGCCAGCAGCCCAGGACAGCACTCCTATAATTCACCCCTCCACTTT. It translates to CASSPGQHSYNSPLHF.

A single count supports this clone. This chain joins TRBV9 and TRBJ2-5, with D tentatively TRBD2 (5 bases). Per germline, CDR1 SGDLS and CDR2 YYNGEE. Trimming removed 0 bases at V and 1 base at J, with 7 bases between. The CDR3 consists of 14 residues. This CDR3 is CASSVASSQETQYF. The CDR3 region has the DNA TGTGCCAGCAGCGTAGCTAGCAGCCAAGAGACCCAGTACTTC.

This chain links TRBV29-1 with TRBJ2-7; 7 bases are a match to TRBD2. The germline gives CDR1 SQVTM, CDR2 ANQGSEA. The CDR3 consists of 16 residues. V lost 1 base and J lost 4; bases outside the gene matches: 13. The CDR3 reads CSVEGRRGSREYEQYF. The CDR3 DNA sequence: TGCAGCGTTGAAGGGCGGCGCGGGAGTAGGGAATACGAGCAGTACTTC.

This chain uses TRBV28 with TRBJ2-1; 8 bases line up with TRBD2. J lost 6 bases, V lost 1 base, and 2 bases had no gene match. Germline V gene data show CDR1 as MDHEN and CDR2 as SYDVKM. The CDR3 has 14 amino acids. The CDR3 region is CASSLSSGSNEQFF. The CDR3 DNA reads as TGTGCCAGCAGTTTATCCAGCGGGAGCAATGAGCAGTTCTTC.